This paragraph covers one T cell receptor (beta chain) sequence. Its antigen is still unknown. Time point defined: second of two pre-therapy site-matched biopsies about 8 weeks apart. Tumor or blood genomic DNA was sequenced, with inputs of roughly 616 ng to 6,004 ng. Some clones are missing from TCRdb's copy, which holds only in-frame ones; the method was immunoSEQ multiplex PCR. The sample has 2,000 or so clones, 74% seen once. J lost 1 base, V lost 4 bases, and 5 bases had no gene match. The CDR3 totals 15 residues. The germline CDR1 and CDR2 sequences are SGHDT and YYEEEE. These data originate in a study of T cells in tumors after PD-1 blockade. Broader study findings: Clonal replacement was seen across treatment, not between pre-treatment samples.

The receptor comes from a human donor with basal cell carcinoma. The sequencing used tumor tissue, collected before anti-PD-1 treatment. This chain joins TRBV5-6 and TRBJ1-3, with 7 nucleotides matching TRBD1. CDR3 in amino acids: CASSPNRGSGNTIYF. CDR3 DNA sequence: TGTGCCAGCAGCCCTAACAGGGGATCTGGAAACACCATATATTTT.